The clone carrying this TCR beta chain was seen a few times. This sample is drawn from a study of early T cells in non-severe SARS-CoV-2 infection. TCRdb reanalysed the 5' RACE reads using MiXCR and keeps one entry per CDR3 protein. The repertoire holds around 59,000 distinct CDR3 sequences, with approximately 9% as singletons. V lost 0 bases to trimming and J lost 7 bases; unmatched junction nucleotides: 6. This CDR3 spans 14 amino acids. Per the germline V gene, CDR1 is SQVTM and CDR2 is ANQGSEA. This TCR was recovered from an adult who was a healthcare worker with PCR-confirmed SARS-CoV-2 infection or an uninfected control (not recorded which). Sequencing input: whole blood. The chain links TRBV29-1 to TRBJ1-1, with TRBD1 identical over 9 bases. This CDR3 is CSVEDLGGQGEAFF. CDR3 coding DNA: TGCAGCGTTGAAGATCTTGGGGGACAGGGTGAAGCTTTCTTT.